This T cell receptor beta chain is from a study of blood T cell repertoires in COVID-19. V dropped 1 base and J dropped 5 bases, with 14 bases sitting between them. CDR1 is SGHTA, CDR2 FQGNSA, per germline. This CDR3 spans 15 amino acids. This clone was seen just once. Method: immunoSEQ multiplex PCR; TCRdb's copy keeps in-frame clones and lacks some. The table has about 110,000 clones, around 82% seen once; the top ten hold around 4.7%. Sequenced sample: peripheral blood. The chain combines TRBV7-2 with TRBJ2-5; a possible D gene is TRBD1 (5 bases). This sequence was found in a human donor in a cohort sampled during active or convalescent COVID-19. For the CDR3, the DNA is TGTGCCAGCAGCTTAGTTTGGGGCTGGGTTGAGACCCAGTACTTC. Its protein is CASSLVWGWVETQYF.